This T cell receptor (beta chain) was obtained from a study of patients and donors after allogeneic stem cell transplantation. A single record per CDR3 protein comes from TCRdb applying MiXCR to the RT-PCR reads. The table has 900,000 to 1,000,000 distinct CDR3 sequences, more than 15% seen once. In germline, CDR1 is MGHDK, CDR2 SYGVNS. The ends were cut back, 1 base at V and 3 bases at J, with 7 bases in the middle. The CDR3 loop spans 13 amino acids. This clonotype has at least ten counts. The V and J genes are TRBV25-1 and TRBJ2-7; TRBD1 is a possible D gene (6 bases). Specimen: blood, either unsorted or a sorted T cell fraction (not recorded which). The origin of this receptor is a human donor who was either an allogeneic HSCT recipient or a stem cell or donor lymphocyte infusion donor (not recorded which). It is not recorded whose cells these are; they may come from a transplant donor. CDR3 nucleotide sequence: TGTGCCAGCAGTGAATCAGGGGTCTACGAGCAGTACTTC. Translated, it gives CASSESGVYEQYF.